The 28 T cell receptor beta chains in this list originate from one sample, sequenced in a study of cytomegalovirus exposure and HLA in healthy donors. A multiplex PCR was run with 60 Vbeta primers and 13 Jbeta primers. Clones were sequenced by immunoSEQ multiplex PCR, and TCRdb holds only the in-frame ones, with some missing. The table records 130,000 or so clones, roughly four fifths of them present only once. The sample taken for sequencing was PBMCs. The receptors originated from a female donor in good health and CMV-seropositive.

This clone was seen a single time. This chain links TRBV19 with TRBJ1-4, with D hard to call. Germline CDR1 LNHDA, CDR2 SQIVND (reference sequence). Trimming pared 7 bases from V and 8 bases from J, leaving 17 bases between. This CDR3 has 14 residues. The CDR3 is CASMVGGFSEKLFF. CDR3 sequence (DNA): TGTGCCAGTATGGTCGGAGGGTTTTCGGAAAAACTGTTTTTT.

This clone was found a few times. This chain joins TRBV7-9 and TRBJ1-1, with TRBD1 matching 10 bases. There are 14 residues in the CDR3. Germline V lookup: CDR1 SEHNR, CDR2 FQNEAQ (reference sequence). The trim removed 6 bases at V and 1 base at J, leaving 2 bases unmatched. CDR3 residues: CASRRDRGNTEAFF. The CDR3 DNA sequence: TGTGCCAGCAGACGGGACAGGGGGAACACTGAAGCTTTCTTT.

In this sample, this clone turned up once. The V call is TRBV6-5, the J call TRBJ1-2; D may be TRBD1 (5 bases). The CDR3 contains 14 residues. From germline, CDR1 is MNHEY and CDR2 SVGAGI. Between the trimmed V and J ends, which lost 3 bases and 2 bases, there was a span of 10 bases. The DNA of the CDR3 is TGTGCCAGCAGTTATGACAGTACAAACTATGGCTACACCTTC. Translating gives CASSYDSTNYGYTF.

CDR3 bases: TGTGCCAGCAGCTGGACAGGGGGCTACGAGCAGTACTTC. It translates to CASSWTGGYEQYF. The chain employs TRBV11-2 and TRBJ2-7, with 10 bases fitting TRBD1. The germline V gene has CDR1 SGHAT and CDR2 FQNNGV. The trim removed 4 bases at V and 3 bases at J, leaving 0 bases unmatched. The CDR3 loop spans 13 amino acids.

This clone was counted once. The genes are TRBV15 and TRBJ2-1; the match to TRBD2 covers 9 bases. Looked up from germline, CDR1 is LNHNV and CDR2 is YYDKDF (reference sequence). The CDR3 is 17 residues long. J lost 4 bases, V lost 1 base, and 8 bases had no gene match. The CDR3 sequence is CATSRGGGGGGYNEQFF. CDR3 nucleotides: TGTGCCACCAGCAGAGGAGGGGGCGGGGGGGGTTACAATGAGCAGTTCTTC.

As DNA, the CDR3 is TGTGCCAGCAGTTTTTCGGACAGGCGGCCTAACTCTGCTTTCTTT. It encodes CASSFSDRRPNSAFF. The chain recombines TRBV28 with TRBJ1-1, with TRBD1 matching 7 bases. The CDR3 loop spans 15 amino acids. After removal of 3 bases from V and 11 bases from J, the junction contained 15 bases not matched to a gene. The V gene's germline CDR1 is MDHEN and CDR2 SYDVKM.

In nucleotides, the CDR3 is TGTGCCAGCAGCCAGGGCAGTGGTCGGTTCAGGAATCAGCCCCAGCATTTT. Its translation is CASSQGSGRFRNQPQHF. The rearrangement joins TRBV4-2 to TRBJ1-5; D remains ambiguous. The V end lost 3 bases, the J end lost 4 bases, and 19 bases lay between the germline ends. Germline assignment: CDR1 LGHNA and CDR2 YNFKEQ. This CDR3 has 17 residues.

Only one count was recorded for this clone. The chain employs TRBV29-1 and TRBJ1-2, with 7 positions matching TRBD1. V was clipped by 7 bases and J by 8 bases; unmatched bases: 10. In germline, CDR1 is SQVTM, CDR2 ANQGSEA. The CDR3 loop spans 12 amino acids. CDR3 region: CSGRQGIGGYTF. The CDR3 DNA sequence: TGCAGCGGAAGACAGGGAATAGGGGGCTACACCTTC.

CDR3: CAHCPGTGSTEAFF. The CDR3 nucleotides are TGTGCCCATTGCCCTGGGACAGGGAGCACTGAAGCTTTCTTT. The chain couples TRBV28 to TRBJ1-1; 9 nucleotides line up with TRBD1. The CDR3 length is 14 residues. Trimming at V came to 11 bases and at J to 4 bases, leaving 11 bases not matched to a gene. CDR1 MDHEN and CDR2 SYDVKM come from the germline V gene.

The chain employs TRBV7-9 and TRBJ1-6; possible D gene TRBD1, 6 bases. Looked up from germline, CDR1 is SEHNR and CDR2 is FQNEAQ (reference sequence). This CDR3 contains 15 residues. V shed 3 bases and J shed 7 bases, with 13 bases lying between them. The CDR3 loop is CASSFAGAANSPLHF. In nucleotides, the CDR3 is TGTGCCAGCAGCTTTGCAGGGGCAGCGAATTCACCCCTCCACTTT.

This clone occurred a few times. This chain uses TRBV7-6 with TRBJ2-5, with D unresolved. The V end was cut by 5 bases, the J end by 1 base, with 11 bases between. The CDR3 spans 14 residues. Germline-derived CDR1 and CDR2 are SGHVS and FNYEAQ. The CDR3 here is CASSPRHVQETQYF. The CDR3 DNA sequence: TGTGCCAGCAGCCCGAGACACGTCCAAGAGACCCAGTACTTC.

This clone was recorded only once. The J gene is TRBJ2-4, the V gene TRBV7-9; maybe TRBD2 (6 bases). Germline V gene data show CDR1 as SEHNR and CDR2 as FQNEAQ (reference sequence). V was pared by 5 bases and J by 3 bases, with 11 bases between. This CDR3 region has 14 residues. The CDR3 DNA follows: TGTGCCAGCAGCCCGGTGGGGGGCAAAAACATTCAGTACTTC. Its translation is CASSPVGGKNIQYF.

The V call is TRBV28, the J call TRBJ1-3; 7 bases match TRBD1. V trimming: 4 bases; J trimming: 3 bases; junction bases outside the gene matches: 9. The CDR3 has 16 amino acids. In germline, CDR1 is MDHEN, CDR2 SYDVKM. CDR3 in DNA: TGTGCCAGCAGTTCGAACAGGGGATCGCGTGGAAACACCATATATTTT. This gives the protein CASSSNRGSRGNTIYF.

This rearrangement joins TRBV19 to TRBJ1-1; D is perhaps TRBD1 (5 bases). The germline V gene encodes CDR1 LNHDA and CDR2 SQIVND (reference sequence). The CDR3 is made up of 13 amino acids. V lost 3 bases and J 7 bases, leaving 12 bases between the germline ends. The CDR3 DNA reads as TGTGCCAGTAGTATTTCCTCGGGGGGTGAAGCTTTCTTT. This codes for CASSISSGGEAFF.

This chain uses TRBV27 with TRBJ2-1; maybe TRBD1 (6 bases). Trimming stripped 3 bases from V and 5 bases from J, with 17 bases between. CDR3 size: 16 residues. Germline CDR1 MNHEY, CDR2 SMNVEV (reference sequence). CDR3 bases: TGTGCCAGCAGTTTGGGCGTACAGGGAATCGACAATGAGCAGTTCTTC. Residues: CASSLGVQGIDNEQFF.

This chain links TRBV5-5 with TRBJ1-5; no clear D. V was clipped by 2 bases and J by 1 base, with 10 bases between them. Germline V gives CDR1 SGHKS, CDR2 YYEKEE (reference sequence). This CDR3 is 15 amino acids long. CDR3 amino acids: CASSFLSGSNQPQHF. The CDR3 DNA is TGTGCCAGCAGCTTTTTATCGGGGAGCAATCAGCCCCAGCATTTT.

This clone was recorded a few times. The V gene is TRBV19, the J gene TRBJ2-7, with D tentatively TRBD1 (8 bases). The CDR3 is 14 amino acids. From germline, CDR1 is LNHDA and CDR2 SQIVND (reference sequence). The V end was cut by 3 bases, the J end by 5 bases, with 14 bases between. The DNA of the CDR3 is TGTGCCAGTAGTATCCGGACAGGGAGGGACGAGCAGTACTTC. Amino acids: CASSIRTGRDEQYF.

The chain couples TRBV9 to TRBJ2-2, with TRBD2 as a possible D gene (6 bases). Germline-derived CDR1 and CDR2 are SGDLS and YYNGEE. The CDR3 length is 15 residues. V was trimmed by 3 bases and J by 1 base, leaving 10 bases between them. The CDR3 is CASSEWGGNTGELFF. For the CDR3, the DNA is TGTGCCAGCAGCGAGTGGGGAGGGAACACCGGGGAGCTGTTTTTT.

The rearrangement links TRBV7-9 to TRBJ1-3; 7 bases align to TRBD1. This CDR3 has 15 amino acids. Germline loops: CDR1 SEHNR, CDR2 FQNEAQ (reference sequence). The junction had 2 bases not matched to a gene; V was cut back by 3 bases and J by 0 bases. CDR3 DNA sequence: TGTGCCAGCAGCTTCGGACAGGTCTCTGGAAACACCATATATTTT. This gives the protein CASSFGQVSGNTIYF.

The chain joins TRBV19 to TRBJ1-1, with D possibly matching TRBD1 (6 bases). V lost 2 bases, J lost 0 bases, and 7 bases lay in between. This CDR3 contains 14 residues. Germline values: CDR1 LNHDA, CDR2 SQIVND (reference sequence). The DNA of the CDR3 is TGTGCCAGTAGTATATGGGGGCTGAACACTGAAGCTTTCTTT. Residues: CASSIWGLNTEAFF.

A few counts support this clone. The rearrangement uses TRBV14 and TRBJ1-5, with 8 bases fitting TRBD1. V lost 4 bases, J lost 0 bases, and 14 bases stayed unmatched. There are 19 residues in the CDR3. Germline V lookup: CDR1 SGHDN, CDR2 FVKESK. CDR3 in DNA: TGTGCCAGCAGCCTCTACAGGGGGGCGAGTAAGATTAGCAATCAGCCCCAGCATTTT. Protein product: CASSLYRGASKISNQPQHF.

The chain links TRBV6-5 to TRBJ1-2, with a weak D call TRBD1 (5 bases). Trimming pared 4 bases from V and 3 bases from J, leaving 15 bases between. Germline CDR1 is MNHEY and CDR2 is SVGAGI. The CDR3 runs 15 residues. The CDR3 here is CASSSGQGGDYGYTF. The CDR3 bases are TGTGCCAGCAGTTCCGGGCAGGGAGGGGACTATGGCTACACCTTC.

The CDR3 DNA follows: TGCGCCAGCAGCCCTAGGACAGGGACGATATACGAGCAGTACTTC. It codes for CASSPRTGTIYEQYF. The rearrangement joins TRBV5-1 to TRBJ2-7; 8 positions match TRBD1. Losses at the gene ends were 4 bases for V and 4 bases for J; bases not matched to a gene: 10. CDR1 and CDR2 from the germline V gene are SGHRS and YFSETQ. The CDR3 length is 15 residues.

This clone was counted only a few times. The sample contains more than one DNA sequence encoding this CDR3. The chain joins TRBV5-1 to TRBJ1-1; no definite D call. The germline CDR1 and CDR2 sequences are SGHRS and YFSETQ. V lost 0 bases to trimming and J lost 1 base, with 7 bases between them. The CDR3 has 14 residues. CDR3 sequence: CASSLGTGNTEAFF. The CDR3 DNA sequence: TGCGCCAGCAGCTTGGGTACTGGGAACACTGAAGCTTTCTTT.

The chain joins TRBV2 to TRBJ2-7; D possibly corresponds to TRBD1 (5 bases). Per germline, CDR1 SNHLY and CDR2 FYNNEI. The V end lost 6 bases, the J end lost 0 bases, and 15 bases lay between the germline ends. This CDR3 has 15 residues. The CDR3 sequence: CASRLSRASSYEQYF. CDR3 sequence (DNA): TGTGCCAGCAGACTATCCAGGGCCAGCTCCTACGAGCAGTACTTC.

This sequence joins TRBV19 and TRBJ2-1; 10 nucleotides line up with TRBD2. CDR3 length equals 16 residues. V lost 6 bases and J lost 0; bases outside the gene matches: 5. Germline CDR1 LNHDA, CDR2 SQIVND (reference sequence). This chain's CDR3 is CASRTSGSSSYNEQFF. The CDR3 DNA is TGTGCCAGTAGGACTAGCGGGTCGAGCTCCTACAATGAGCAGTTCTTC.

The chain joins TRBV5-4 to TRBJ2-7; TRBD1 agrees at 7 bases. Looked up from germline, CDR1 is SGHNT and CDR2 is YYREEE (reference sequence). The CDR3 consists of 14 residues. Trimming cost V 2 bases and J 6 bases; bases outside gene matches: 8. CDR3: CASSFPGGYGEQYF. Written as DNA, the CDR3 is TGTGCCAGCAGCTTCCCAGGGGGATACGGCGAGCAGTACTTC.

This clone was seen just once. The J gene is TRBJ2-2, the V gene TRBV2; 8 nucleotides align to TRBD1. The CDR3 totals 14 residues. The V segment lost 6 bases and the J segment 4 bases; nucleotides outside the gene matches: 4. Germline V gene data show CDR1 as SNHLY and CDR2 as FYNNEI. CDR3 protein: CASSATGGTGELFF. CDR3 bases: TGTGCCAGCAGCGCTACAGGGGGCACCGGGGAGCTGTTTTTT.